Shown below are 20 T cell receptor beta chains from a single sample sequenced in a study of T cells in Graves' hyperthyroidism and ophthalmopathy. It was RNA transcripts that yielded the amplified TCR beta CDR3 regions. TCR CDR3 regions were first amplified by RT-PCR with HTBI primers. In TCRdb, the multiplex PCR reads were re-called with MiXCR into one record per CDR3 protein. The table lists about 480,000 distinct CDR3 sequences, around 15% of them singletons. Source material: blood. The receptors come from a woman aged 18-30 years with Graves' hyperthyroidism.

This clonotype was counted many times. The chain has TRBV30 and TRBJ2-2; unclear D gene. V lost 4 bases and J 3 bases, leaving 6 bases between the germline ends. Germline lookup yields CDR1 GTSNPN and CDR2 SVGIG (reference sequence). The CDR3 runs 12 residues. The CDR3 sequence is CAWTADTGELFF. As DNA, the CDR3 is TGTGCCTGGACCGCGGACACCGGGGAGCTGTTTTTT.

The table lists this clonotype with a count of one. This may come from a read error, since a much larger clone is one base off. CDR3 sequence reads: CASSRGQGSNYDYTF. In DNA, the CDR3 is TGTGCCAGCAGCCGCGGACAGGGATCTAACTATGACTACACCTTC. This chain joins TRBV7-8 and TRBJ1-2, with 8 bases identical to TRBD1. Germline lookup yields CDR1 SGHVS and CDR2 FQNEAQ. The CDR3 has 15 amino acids. The variable domain in full, completed from reference TRBV7-8 and TRBJ1-2, reads GAGVSQSPRYKVAKRGQDVALRCDPISGHVSLFWYQQALGQGPEFLTYFQNEAQLDKSGLPSDRFFAERPEGSVSTLKIQRTQQEDSAVYLCASSRGQGSNYDYTFGSGTRLTVV.

This clonotype was counted many times. The CDR3: CASNVLPATEAFF. The CDR3 DNA sequence: TGTGCCAGCAACGTACTCCCCGCCACTGAAGCTTTCTTT. This chain links TRBV12-3 or TRBV12-4 with TRBJ1-1, with no clear D. This CDR3 spans 13 amino acids. The V end was cut by 7 bases, the J end by 4 bases, with 13 bases between.

This clonotype was recorded a few times. One end of the junction varies from germline; a read error may be responsible. This chain links TRBV7-2 with TRBJ2-2, with D possibly being TRBD1 or TRBD2 (6 bases each). The CDR3 is 16 residues long. CDR1 SGHTA and CDR2 FQGNSA come from the germline V gene. As DNA, the CDR3 is TGCGCCAGCAGCCCCAAAGCACAGGGAGGAACCGGGGAGCTGTTTTTT. It encodes CASSPKAQGGTGELFF.

This sequence joins TRBV5-1 and TRBJ2-7, with 9 bases that match TRBD1. Trimming removed 0 bases from V and 7 bases from J; junction bases left unmatched: 11. The CDR3 is 16 residues long. From germline, CDR1 is SGHRS and CDR2 YFSETQ. The DNA for the CDR3 is TGCGCCAGCAGCTTGGCCGTAGGACAGGGGTCGGGTGAGCAGTACTTC. Translated: CASSLAVGQGSGEQYF.

The chain recombines TRBV19 with TRBJ2-1; D is undetermined. The V gene's germline CDR1 is LNHDA and CDR2 SQIVND (reference sequence). This CDR3 is built from 12 residues. V lost 9 bases to trimming and J lost 0 bases, with 6 bases between them. The CDR3 is CAREFSYNEQFF. The CDR3 DNA follows: TGTGCCAGGGAGTTCTCCTACAATGAGCAGTTCTTC.

V is TRBV12-3 or TRBV12-4 and J is TRBJ1-3; weak D call: TRBD1 (6 bases). The CDR3 runs 14 residues. With 2 bases removed from V and 2 bases from J, the gap between germline ends came to 7 bases. The CDR3 nucleotides read TGTGCCAGCAGTTTATGGGGGCCTGGAAACACCATATATTTT. Its translation: CASSLWGPGNTIYF.

The chain couples TRBV6-5 to TRBJ1-1, with D unclear. The V gene's germline CDR1 is MNHEY and CDR2 SVGAGI. The CDR3 contains 12 residues. Trimming stripped 2 bases from V and 1 base from J, with 2 bases between. The CDR3 DNA sequence: TGTGCCAGCAGTTACCCGAACACTGAAGCTTTCTTT. Translated, it gives CASSYPNTEAFF.

This clonotype has a handful of counts. J is TRBJ1-2 and V is TRBV19; D might be TRBD1 (5 bases). The germline CDR1 and CDR2 sequences are LNHDA and SQIVND (reference sequence). V was shortened by 9 bases and J by 7 bases, with 18 bases between the two germline ends. This CDR3 comprises 13 residues. CDR3 in amino acids: CASSAGTPSGYTF. CDR3 nucleotide sequence: TGTGCCAGCTCAGCCGGGACTCCAAGTGGCTACACCTTC.

This clonotype was seen more than once but under ten times. V and J are TRBV24-1 and TRBJ2-7; D perhaps matches TRBD2 (5 bases). Trimming stripped 9 bases from V and 6 bases from J, with 14 bases between. CDR1 and CDR2 (germline): KGHDR, SFDVKD. CDR3 size: 12 residues. DNA of the CDR3: TGTGCCACCGGAGGTACTCGAGGCGAGCAGTACTTC. As protein: CATGGTRGEQYF.

The J gene is TRBJ2-1, the V gene TRBV2; D tentatively fits TRBD1 or TRBD2 (6 bases each). Deletions cut 4 bases from V and 16 bases from J, with 20 bases between. Germline CDR1 is SNHLY and CDR2 is FYNNEI. The CDR3 is 13 residues long. The CDR3 spells CASSGGAIQEGFF. DNA of the CDR3: TGTGCCAGCAGTGGGGGGGCCATTCAGGAGGGCTTCTTC. Complete variable domain (other parts from reference TRBV2 and TRBJ2-1): EPEVTQTPSHQVTQMGQEVILRCVPISNHLYFYWYRQILGQKVEFLVSFYNNEISEKSEIFDDQFSVERPDGSNFTLKIRSTKLEDSAMYFCASSGGAIQEGFFGPGTRLTVL.

This clonotype was recorded many times. The chain combines TRBV12-3 or TRBV12-4 with TRBJ1-2; TRBD1 aligns across 7 bases. CDR3 length: 13 residues. V shed 1 base, J shed 9 bases, and the junction held 5 bases outside the gene matches. The CDR3 bases are TGTGCCAGCAGTTTAGGGCAGGGGGTACGCTACACCTTC. The encoded protein is CASSLGQGVRYTF.

With respect to this clonotype: Being one base from a much bigger clone, this may be a read error. V gene TRBV27 combines with J gene TRBJ2-1; 13 nucleotides match TRBD2. This CDR3 is 15 amino acids long. The junction had 3 bases not matched to a gene; V was cut back by 5 bases and J by 5 bases. Per germline, CDR1 MNHEY and CDR2 SMNVEV (reference sequence). The chain's CDR3 is CASSEGTSGNNEQFF. The CDR3 DNA reads TGTGCCAGCAGTGAAGGGACTAGCGGGAACAATGAGCAGTTCTTC.

This clonotype has ten or more counts. J is TRBJ2-7 and V is TRBV20-1; TRBD2 is a possible D gene (5 bases). Looked up from germline, CDR1 is DFQATT and CDR2 is SNEGSKA (reference sequence). This CDR3 is 15 amino acids long. The V end lost 6 bases, the J end lost 1 base, and 19 bases lay between the germline ends. CDR3 in DNA: TGCAGTGCCCGAGGATTGGGGAGTCCATCCTACGAGCAGTACTTC. Its translation: CSARGLGSPSYEQYF.

V is TRBV24-1 and J is TRBJ2-5, with TRBD1 matching 7 bases. The junction had 8 bases not matched to a gene; V was cut back by 5 bases and J by 6 bases. This CDR3 has 14 residues. Per the germline V gene, CDR1 is KGHDR and CDR2 is SFDVKD. The CDR3 region is CATSATDREKTQYF. DNA of the CDR3: TGTGCCACCAGTGCTACCGACAGGGAGAAGACCCAGTACTTC.

There are many counts of this clonotype. The chain couples TRBV12-3 or TRBV12-4 to TRBJ1-1; the D gene is possibly TRBD1 (5 bases). The CDR3 totals 12 residues. V shed 3 bases and J shed 10 bases, with 12 bases lying between them. In DNA form, the CDR3 reads TGTGCCAGCAGTTTTTGGGGCGTTGGAGCTTTCTTT. As protein: CASSFWGVGAFF.

At least ten counts were recorded for this clonotype. The chain links TRBV5-5 to TRBJ2-3; D gene uncertain. This CDR3 has 12 residues. Trimming took off 1 base at V and 7 bases at J, with 7 bases between the two ends. Germline V gene lookup returns CDR1 SGHKS and CDR2 YYEKEE (reference sequence). Written as DNA, the CDR3 is TGTGCCAGCAGCTTGTACCCCCATACGCAGTATTTT. Translation gives CASSLYPHTQYF.

This clonotype was detected many times. The rearrangement joins TRBV11-2 to TRBJ1-4, with D possibly being TRBD1 (5 bases). Deletions cut 0 bases from V and 7 bases from J, with 9 bases between. The CDR3 runs to 14 residues. Germline CDR1 is SGHAT and CDR2 is FQNNGV. The CDR3, as DNA: TGTGCCAGCAGCTTAGACAGGGTGGCTGAAAAACTGTTTTTT. The encoded protein is CASSLDRVAEKLFF.

This clonotype has at least ten counts. This chain uses TRBV12-3 or TRBV12-4 with TRBJ1-2; perhaps TRBD1 as D (6 bases). Trimming took off 2 bases at V and 5 bases at J, with 9 bases between the two ends. The length of the CDR3 is 13 residues. In DNA form, the CDR3 reads TGTGCCAGCAGTTTAAGGGGGGCGTATGGCTACACCTTC. Amino acids: CASSLRGAYGYTF.

This clonotype was observed at least ten times. V usage is TRBV12-5 and J usage is TRBJ1-5; tentatively, D is TRBD1 (6 bases). The CDR3 is 14 amino acids. V gave up 7 bases and J gave up 0 bases, with 10 bases separating them. CDR1 LGHNT and CDR2 FRNRAP come from the germline V gene. The CDR3 region is CASALGGSNQPQHF. The DNA of the CDR3 is TGTGCTAGTGCCCTAGGGGGTAGCAATCAGCCCCAGCATTTT.